Following are 18 T cell receptor beta chains from one sample sequenced in a study of shared clonotypes between healthy human individuals. In the naive CD8 group, cells lacked CD45RO and were positively selected for CCR7, so terminally differentiated effector memory CD45RA+ cells were left out. Some clones are missing from TCRdb's copy, which holds only in-frame ones; the method was immunoSEQ multiplex PCR. The table has some 2.1 million clones, just under 95% seen once; the top ten hold more than 0.95%. The sample consisted of naive CD8+ T cells sorted from blood. The receptor source for this set is a man younger than 35 in good health.

The J gene is TRBJ1-1, the V gene TRBV15, with 8 bases that match TRBD1. The V segment lost 3 bases and the J segment 3 bases; nucleotides outside the gene matches: 9. Germline loops: CDR1 LNHNV, CDR2 YYDKDF (reference sequence). CDR3 length: 16 residues. CDR3 protein: CATSSLTGVGDTEAFF. Here the CDR3 DNA reads TGTGCCACCAGCAGTCTGACAGGGGTCGGGGACACTGAAGCTTTCTTT.

Notes on this clone: Other nucleotide sequences from this sample produce the same CDR3. The chain uses TRBV7-3 and TRBJ2-5, with D maybe TRBD1 (5 bases). This CDR3 contains 14 residues. The germline V gene has CDR1 SGHTA and CDR2 FQGTGA. V shed 2 bases and J shed 0 bases, with 7 bases lying between them. DNA of the CDR3: TGTGCCAGCAGCTTAGCAGGGAACCAAGAGACCCAGTACTTC. The encoded protein is CASSLAGNQETQYF.

V and J are TRBV27 and TRBJ1-4, with 7 bases lining up with TRBD1. This CDR3 is built from 15 residues. In germline, CDR1 is MNHEY, CDR2 SMNVEV (reference sequence). After removal of 5 bases from V and 0 bases from J, the junction contained 3 bases not matched to a gene. In DNA form, the CDR3 reads TGTGCCAGCAGTCCCCAGGGGGCAACTAATGAAAAACTGTTTTTT. It yields the protein CASSPQGATNEKLFF.

The chain is built from TRBV27 and TRBJ1-2; TRBD1 matches 8 bases. V shed 3 bases, J shed 6 bases, and the junction held 9 bases outside the gene matches. CDR1 is MNHEY and CDR2 is SMNVEV in the germline V gene (reference sequence). The CDR3 sequence is 15 residues long. CDR3 DNA: TGTGCCAGCAGTTTGAGTCAGGGGGCTGTCGATGGCTACACCTTC. Amino acids: CASSLSQGAVDGYTF.

V gene TRBV9 combines with J gene TRBJ2-7, with D possibly being TRBD1 (6 bases). The germline CDR1 and CDR2 sequences are SGDLS and YYNGEE. V shed 0 bases and J shed 5 bases, with 18 bases lying between them. The CDR3 spans 16 residues. CDR3 DNA sequence: TGTGCCAGCAGCGTAGTCCCTCACAGGGAAGGTAACGAGCAGTACTTC. Its translation: CASSVVPHREGNEQYF.

The V call is TRBV10-3, the J call TRBJ2-7; the match to TRBD1 covers 8 bases. The V gene's germline CDR1 is ENHRY and CDR2 SYGVKD. V lost 11 bases, J lost 3 bases, and 9 bases stayed unmatched. The CDR3 extends over 13 amino acids. CDR3 residues: CASTDRAIYEQYF. In DNA, the CDR3 is TGTGCCTCAACGGACAGGGCAATCTACGAGCAGTACTTC.

This chain uses TRBV4-1 with TRBJ1-3, with D maybe TRBD1 (6 bases). Between the trimmed V and J ends, which lost 0 bases and 0 bases, there was a span of 9 bases. The CDR3 is 16 amino acids. CDR1 is MGHRA, CDR2 YSYEKL, per germline. The CDR3 is CASSQDGGSSGNTIYF. The CDR3 region has the DNA TGCGCCAGCAGCCAAGATGGGGGCTCCTCTGGAAACACCATATATTTT.

The V call is TRBV30, the J call TRBJ2-7; D might be TRBD1 or TRBD2, each matching 5 bases. The CDR3 consists of 13 residues. Germline assignment: CDR1 GTSNPN and CDR2 SVGIG (reference sequence). V was clipped by 1 base and J by 5 bases, with 12 bases between them. The CDR3 sequence: CAWSGEGPDEQYF. The CDR3 DNA sequence: TGTGCCTGGAGTGGAGAGGGACCGGACGAGCAGTACTTC.

The chain carries TRBV5-1 and TRBJ1-1; 7 nucleotides align to TRBD1. Trimming cost V 4 bases and J 1 base; bases outside gene matches: 13. The CDR3 totals 17 residues. Germline CDR1 reads SGHRS; CDR2 reads YFSETQ. DNA for the CDR3: TGCGCCAGCAGCCTACGTAAGGGGGCTGCCGAGAACACTGAAGCTTTCTTT. This sequence encodes CASSLRKGAAENTEAFF.

This clone occurred once. The V gene is TRBV6-1, the J gene TRBJ2-7; no definite D call. V lost 3 bases and J 4 bases, leaving 7 bases between the germline ends. The germline gives CDR1 MNHNS, CDR2 SASEGT. The CDR3 runs 12 residues. DNA of the CDR3: TGTGCCAGCAGTGATTGGTCGTACGAGCAGTACTTC. It codes for CASSDWSYEQYF.

In this sample, this clone turned up once. Here the CDR3 reads CASSQLSSPNYGYTF. CDR3 nucleotides: TGCGCCAGCAGCCAATTATCTAGCCCTAACTATGGCTACACCTTC. This rearrangement joins TRBV4-1 to TRBJ1-2, with D unresolved. Germline CDR1 reads MGHRA; CDR2 reads YSYEKL. Trimming took 2 bases from V and 0 from J, leaving 10 bases between them. The CDR3 has 15 amino acids.

The rearrangement uses TRBV6-5 and TRBJ1-2; TRBD1 is a possible D gene (6 bases). Looked up from germline, CDR1 is MNHEY and CDR2 is SVGAGI. This CDR3 contains 15 residues. Deletions cut 0 bases from V and 8 bases from J, with 16 bases between. Written as DNA, the CDR3 is TGTGCCAGCAGTTACTCCGGCACAGGGTTTGAGGGCTACACCTTC. Its translation: CASSYSGTGFEGYTF.

The V call is TRBV9, the J call TRBJ2-3; TRBD1 is a possible D gene (6 bases). The germline V and J ends were trimmed by 0 bases and 1 base, with 9 bases remaining between them. Germline V gene data show CDR1 as SGDLS and CDR2 as YYNGEE. This CDR3 has 15 amino acids. The CDR3, as DNA: TGTGCCAGCAGCGTAGGACAGGCCCGCACAGATACGCAGTATTTT. This encodes CASSVGQARTDTQYF.

This clone was seen only once. This rearrangement joins TRBV7-2 to TRBJ2-1; 13 bases line up with TRBD2. This CDR3 contains 15 residues. Germline values: CDR1 SGHTA, CDR2 FQGNSA. The V and J ends lost 5 bases and 10 bases, in that order; junction bases with no gene match: 8. CDR3 DNA: TGTGCCAGCAGCGATACCGGGACTAGCGGGGCCGAGCAGTTCTTC. Translation: CASSDTGTSGAEQFF.

The genes are TRBV21-1 and TRBJ2-7. TRBV21-1 is a known pseudogene. CDR3 size: 15 residues. This CDR3 is CASSKAVPRGDEQYF. CDR3 DNA: TGTGCCAGCAGCAAAGCTGTACCGAGGGGAGACGAGCAGTACTTC.

The chain recombines TRBV11-1 with TRBJ2-3, with D uncertain. The CDR3 contains 13 residues. Germline CDR1 and CDR2: SGHAT and FQDESV (reference sequence). Trimming removed 10 bases at V and 4 bases at J, with 15 bases between. CDR3 sequence (DNA): TGTGCCACCTCAGGTGGCGCGGCAGATACGCAGTATTTT. Translating it yields CATSGGAADTQYF.

The genes are TRBV19 and TRBJ1-4, with a weak D call TRBD1 (5 bases). This CDR3 is 12 amino acids long. The ends were cut back, 7 bases at V and 7 bases at J, with 10 bases in the middle. Germline V lookup: CDR1 LNHDA, CDR2 SQIVND (reference sequence). The CDR3 region has the DNA TGTGCCAGTAACGTAAGGGGTGAAAAACTGTTTTTT. It encodes CASNVRGEKLFF.

To note about this clone: The sample contains more than one DNA sequence encoding this CDR3. The rearrangement links TRBV4-1 to TRBJ2-5; D gene uncertain. The CDR3 runs 13 residues. Per germline, CDR1 MGHRA and CDR2 YSYEKL. V lost 4 bases, J lost 5 bases, and 11 bases lay in between. The CDR3 protein is CASSLRSAETQYF. CDR3 DNA: TGCGCCAGCAGCCTACGTTCCGCGGAGACCCAGTACTTC.